Listed here are 23 T cell receptor beta chains from one sample, sequenced in a study of beta chain features in type 1 diabetes. Study observations and caveats: Type 1 diabetes patients had moderately but significantly shorter TCRB CDR3s in all four CD4+ subsets.

Sequencing targeted expressed TCRB transcripts, as all isolated RNA had been reverse transcribed. Libraries were prepared by immunoSEQ multiplex PCR; TCRdb keeps only in-frame clonotypes and omits some of them. The sample has a few hundred thousand clones, over 8.5% seen once. Antigen specificity for these receptors is unknown. The sample taken for sequencing was central memory CD4+ T cells from blood. Source of these receptors: a man aged 25 to 45 with type 1 diabetes.

The genes are TRBV14 and TRBJ2-1; no definite D call. The V end lost 1 base, the J end lost 9 bases, and 10 bases lay between the germline ends. The germline CDR1 and CDR2 sequences are SGHDN and FVKESK. The CDR3 has 13 residues. CDR3 DNA: TGTGCCAGCAGCCAAGTTAACGTCGCTGAGCAGTTCTTC. Translating it yields CASSQVNVAEQFF.

This clone has only a few counts. The CDR3 nucleotides are TGTGCCAGCAGCTTAGACAGGGGGAACACTGAAGCTTTCTTT. Amino acid sequence: CASSLDRGNTEAFF. The chain joins TRBV11-2 to TRBJ1-1; maybe TRBD1 (6 bases). Germline V gene data show CDR1 as SGHAT and CDR2 as FQNNGV. The V end lost 0 bases, the J end lost 1 base, and 6 bases lay between the germline ends. CDR3 size: 14 residues.

This clone has a handful of counts. The chain carries TRBV5-1 and TRBJ2-3; 7 bases are a match to TRBD1. V lost 7 bases to trimming and J lost 1 base; unmatched junction nucleotides: 6. This CDR3 region has 14 residues. The germline V gene has CDR1 SGHRS and CDR2 YFSETQ. The chain's CDR3 is CASADRRGTDTQYF. The CDR3 DNA is TGCGCCAGCGCGGACAGGAGAGGCACAGATACGCAGTATTTT. The variable domain in full, completed from reference TRBV5-1 and TRBJ2-3, reads KAGVTQTPRYLIKTRGQQVTLSCSPISGHRSVSWYQQTPGQGLQFLFEYFSETQRNKGNFPGRFSGRQFSNSRSEMNVSTLELGDSALYLCASADRRGTDTQYFGPGTRLTVL.

This clone was recorded a few times. Other DNA sequences in this sample translate to the same CDR3. This chain uses TRBV18 with TRBJ2-1; 8 nucleotides line up with TRBD1. V lost 1 base, J lost 7 bases, and 12 bases stayed unmatched. The CDR3 is 17 amino acids. CDR1 and CDR2 (germline): KGHSH, LQKENI. CDR3 nucleotides: TGTGCCAGCTCACCACGAGCCGGGACAGGCTCGGGGAATGAGCAGTTCTTC. Amino acid sequence: CASSPRAGTGSGNEQFF.

The chain has TRBV6-1 and TRBJ2-7; 9 nucleotides align to TRBD1. Germline V CDR1 and CDR2: MNHNS, SASEGT. J lost 4 bases, V lost 9 bases, and 10 bases had no gene match. CDR3 size: 14 residues. The CDR3 protein is CASISGTGTYEQYF. CDR3 in DNA: TGTGCCAGTATCTCCGGGACAGGGACTTACGAGCAGTACTTC.

The chain recombines TRBV10-3 with TRBJ2-1, with TRBD2 matching over 14 bases. With 10 bases clipped from V and 6 bases from J, the junction kept 14 bases outside the gene matches. Looked up from germline, CDR1 is ENHRY and CDR2 is SYGVKD. This CDR3 is 17 amino acids long. The CDR3 reads CASSQRLAGGQSNEQFF. As DNA, the CDR3 is TGTGCCAGCAGCCAAAGACTAGCGGGAGGGCAATCCAATGAGCAGTTCTTC.

The table lists this clone with a few counts. The chain combines TRBV4-2 with TRBJ2-2, with a weak D call TRBD2 (6 bases). The CDR3 covers 16 residues. The germline V gene has CDR1 LGHNA and CDR2 YNFKEQ. V shed 4 bases and J shed 2 bases, with 14 bases lying between them. DNA of the CDR3: TGTGCCAGCAGCCCCTCGGGGCGGGACAACACCGGGGAGCTGTTTTTT. It translates to CASSPSGRDNTGELFF.

This clone came up a few times. J is TRBJ1-1 and V is TRBV29-1; D call uncertain. Trimming left V 7 bases short and J 1 base short, with 4 bases between. The CDR3 length is 10 residues. CDR1 and CDR2 (germline): SQVTM, ANQGSEA. The CDR3 nucleotides are TGCAGCGCCCAGAACACTGAAGCTTTCTTT. Protein sequence: CSAQNTEAFF.

This clone came up a few times. The chain couples TRBV7-3 to TRBJ1-2; D is uncertain. Trimming removed 0 bases at V and 5 bases at J, with 10 bases between. The CDR3 covers 14 residues. Germline V gives CDR1 SGHTA, CDR2 FQGTGA. The CDR3 reads CASSLTHSEYGYTF. The CDR3 coding sequence is TGTGCCAGCAGCTTAACGCACAGTGAATATGGCTACACCTTC.

The rearrangement uses TRBV27 and TRBJ1-2; D gene ambiguous. This CDR3 is 16 amino acids long. Germline V CDR1 and CDR2: MNHEY, SMNVEV (reference sequence). V gave up 3 bases and J gave up 5 bases, with 19 bases separating them. The CDR3 protein is CASSLDGRTPLYGYTF. The CDR3 DNA is TGTGCCAGCAGTTTGGATGGCAGGACTCCCTTATATGGCTACACCTTC.

V and J are TRBV19 and TRBJ2-1, with D tentatively TRBD1 or TRBD2 (5 bases each). CDR1 LNHDA and CDR2 SQIVND come from the germline V gene (reference sequence). CDR3 length: 14 amino acids. Trimming took off 5 bases at V and 8 bases at J, with 16 bases between the two ends. CDR3 sequence reads: CASSRGSTRDEQFF. The CDR3 nucleotides read TGTGCCAGTAGTCGAGGGAGTACCAGGGATGAGCAGTTCTTC. The full variable domain, rest sourced from reference TRBV19 and TRBJ2-1, is DGGITQSPKYLFRKEGQNVTLSCEQNLNHDAMYWYRQDPGQGLRLIYYSQIVNDFQKGDIAEGYSVSREKKESFPLTVTSAQKNPTAFYLCASSRGSTRDEQFFGPGTRLTVL.

This clone was observed at least ten times. The rearrangement joins TRBV11-2 to TRBJ1-3, with D perhaps matching TRBD1 (6 bases). With 5 bases removed from V and 4 bases from J, the gap between germline ends came to 15 bases. Germline CDR1 and CDR2: SGHAT and FQNNGV. The CDR3 is 15 residues long. The CDR3 DNA is TGTGCCAGCAGCCCAGGGACAAACCTGGGAAACACCATATATTTT. As protein: CASSPGTNLGNTIYF.

About this clone: This sample also contains other DNA sequences that code for the same CDR3. CDR3 DNA sequence: TGTGCCAGCTCACCCGCTACCAATCAGCCCCAGCATTTT. As protein: CASSPATNQPQHF. The chain couples TRBV18 to TRBJ1-5; D gene uncertain. The CDR3 runs to 13 residues. CDR1 and CDR2 from the germline V gene are KGHSH and LQKENI. The germline V and J ends were trimmed by 3 bases and 3 bases, with 6 bases remaining between them.

The chain uses TRBV18 and TRBJ1-1; the match to TRBD1 covers 7 bases. The CDR3 totals 15 residues. Germline-derived CDR1 and CDR2 are KGHSH and LQKENI. Trimming cost V 0 bases and J 5 bases; bases outside gene matches: 6. The CDR3 region has the DNA TGTGCCAGCTCACCACCGGCAGGGGGAGGAACTGAAGCTTTCTTT. Protein sequence: CASSPPAGGGTEAFF.

The chain employs TRBV15 and TRBJ2-3; 9 bases map to TRBD2. This CDR3 contains 15 residues. Germline CDR1 is LNHNV and CDR2 is YYDKDF (reference sequence). J lost 3 bases, V lost 7 bases, and 8 bases had no gene match. The CDR3 DNA reads as TGTGCCACCACGCGGGAGGGCCGGGTTACAGATACGCAGTATTTT. Its protein is CATTREGRVTDTQYF. Filled out from reference TRBV15 and TRBJ2-3, the complete variable domain reads DAMVIQNPRYQVTQFGKPVTLSCSQTLNHNVMYWYQQKSSQAPKLLFHYYDKDFNNEADTPDNFQSRRPNTSFCFLDIRSPGLGDTAMYLCATTREGRVTDTQYFGPGTRLTVL.

The chain recombines TRBV5-1 with TRBJ2-1; 11 positions match TRBD2. The germline CDR1 and CDR2 sequences are SGHRS and YFSETQ. The CDR3 sequence is 16 residues long. Unmatched junction bases numbered 14, after V lost 9 bases and J lost 6 bases. DNA of the CDR3: TGCGCCACCGCACTAGCGGGAGCCCAGGAGGGCAATGAGCAGTTCTTC. This codes for CATALAGAQEGNEQFF.

This chain connects TRBV7-2 to TRBJ2-7; TRBD2 is a possible D gene (6 bases). CDR3 length: 15 amino acids. In germline, CDR1 is SGHTA, CDR2 FQGNSA. Between the trimmed V and J ends, which lost 5 bases and 2 bases, there was a span of 16 bases. The CDR3 loop is CASSPRDGSTYEQYF. CDR3 nucleotide sequence: TGTGCCAGCAGCCCGCGGGACGGTTCCACCTACGAGCAGTACTTC.

This clone was counted between two and nine times. The chain links TRBV30 to TRBJ2-2, with D unresolved. V lost 1 base and J 6 bases, leaving 12 bases between the germline ends. The CDR3 loop spans 14 amino acids. Per the germline V gene, CDR1 is GTSNPN and CDR2 is SVGIG (reference sequence). CDR3 DNA: TGTGCCTGGAGTGAACGCGGTAGGGCCGGGGAGCTGTTTTTT. Protein sequence: CAWSERGRAGELFF.

V and J are TRBV19 and TRBJ1-2; 10 bases are a match to TRBD1. This CDR3 region has 15 residues. The trim removed 4 bases at V and 8 bases at J, leaving 10 bases unmatched. Looked up from germline, CDR1 is LNHDA and CDR2 is SQIVND (reference sequence). CDR3 region: CASSTRQGAARGYTF. CDR3 nucleotides: TGTGCCAGTAGTACCAGACAGGGGGCGGCTCGCGGCTACACCTTC.

This clone was observed at least ten times. This chain uses TRBV2 with TRBJ2-7; 8 bases map to TRBD1. Germline lookup yields CDR1 SNHLY and CDR2 FYNNEI. V trimming: 7 bases; J trimming: 6 bases; junction bases outside the gene matches: 8. CDR3 length equals 13 residues. CDR3 DNA: TGTGCCAGCACGGGTCAGGGGGCGTTCGAGCAGTACTTC. It yields the protein CASTGQGAFEQYF.

This rearrangement joins TRBV10-2 to TRBJ2-5, with 10 positions matching TRBD2. Germline-derived CDR1 and CDR2 are WSHSY and SAAADI. Trimming at V came to 0 bases and at J to 5 bases, leaving 3 bases not matched to a gene. The CDR3 runs 15 residues. The chain's CDR3 is CASSESGLARETQYF. In DNA form, the CDR3 reads TGCGCCAGCAGTGAGTCGGGACTAGCGAGGGAGACCCAGTACTTC.

This clone has just a few counts. The junction and the germline gene differ at one end; a read error may be behind it. J is TRBJ2-5 and V is TRBV5-4; D is possibly TRBD2 (5 bases). This CDR3 has 13 residues. Germline CDR1 reads SGHNT; CDR2 reads YYREEE (reference sequence). The CDR3 protein is CASSQDYQETQYF. The CDR3 DNA follows: TGTGCCAGCAGCCAAGACTACCAGGAGACCCAGTACTTC.

The gene calls are TRBV4-2 and TRBJ2-1, with TRBD2 matching 16 bases. With V trimmed by 3 bases and J by 3 bases, 8 bases remained unmatched. The CDR3 is 19 residues long. CDR1 and CDR2 (germline): LGHNA, YNFKEQ. The CDR3 region is CASSHAGLAGGARYNEQFF. The CDR3 DNA reads TGTGCCAGCAGCCATGCGGGACTAGCGGGAGGGGCTCGCTACAATGAGCAGTTCTTC.